This entry lists 6 T cell receptor beta chains sequenced from one sample in a study of blood T cell repertoires in COVID-19. Method: immunoSEQ multiplex PCR; TCRdb's copy keeps in-frame clones and lacks some. This sample has more than 150,000 clones, with more than 70% found just once. Sequenced sample: peripheral blood. All receptors come from a man aged 18 to 29 with active or convalescent COVID-19.

The chain recombines TRBV18 with TRBJ2-7; TRBD1 matches 7 bases. With 3 bases clipped from V and 2 bases from J, the junction kept 4 bases outside the gene matches. Germline V gene lookup returns CDR1 KGHSH and CDR2 LQKENI. The CDR3 sequence is 14 residues long. The CDR3 spells CASSPSGQAYEQYF. The CDR3 bases are TGTGCCAGCTCACCGTCCGGACAGGCCTACGAGCAGTACTTC.

This sequence joins TRBV5-6 and TRBJ2-3, with a tentative D call TRBD1 (5 bases). This CDR3 is 15 amino acids long. CDR1 and CDR2 (germline): SGHDT, YYEEEE. Trimming left V 0 bases short and J 3 bases short, with 11 bases between. The CDR3 region is CASSLVQGLTDTQYF. CDR3 nucleotide sequence: TGTGCCAGCAGCTTGGTTCAGGGTTTGACAGATACGCAGTATTTT.

The chain recombines TRBV23-1 with TRBJ2-1, with a possible D match to TRBD2 (6 bases). TRBV23-1 is filed as an ORF, its function uncertain. V lost 1 base and J lost 5, with 12 bases in between. The CDR3 consists of 15 residues. The CDR3 sequence is CASSQWGVADNEQFF. CDR3 in DNA: TGCGCCAGCAGTCAATGGGGCGTAGCGGACAATGAGCAGTTCTTC.

This chain joins TRBV2 and TRBJ2-6; D is possibly TRBD1 (5 bases). The CDR3 loop spans 15 amino acids. V gave up 4 bases and J gave up 2 bases, with 9 bases separating them. Germline CDR1 reads SNHLY; CDR2 reads FYNNEI. CDR3 bases: TGTGCCAGCAGTGTGCAGGGAACTGGGGCCAACGTCCTGACTTTC. Amino acid sequence: CASSVQGTGANVLTF. Drawing the rest from reference TRBV2 and TRBJ2-6, the complete variable domain is EPEVTQTPSHQVTQMGQEVILRCVPISNHLYFYWYRQILGQKVEFLVSFYNNEISEKSEIFDDQFSVERPDGSNFTLKIRSTKLEDSAMYFCASSVQGTGANVLTFGAGSRLTVL.

The chain has TRBV25-1 and TRBJ2-5; 8 bases fit TRBD1. The V gene end was trimmed by 1 base and the J gene end by 6 bases; junction bases not matched to a gene: 16. In germline, CDR1 is MGHDK, CDR2 SYGVNS. This CDR3 comprises 18 residues. The CDR3 DNA reads as TGTGCCAGCAGTGAATTTGGGACAGGCGCGAGCCAACCGAAGACCCAGTACTTC. Amino acid sequence: CASSEFGTGASQPKTQYF.

The chain employs TRBV6-6 and TRBJ2-1, with D hard to call. The V gene lost 4 bases and the J gene lost 0 bases, with 7 bases spanning the gap. This CDR3 comprises 14 residues. Germline V gene data show CDR1 as MNHNY and CDR2 as SVGAGI (reference sequence). CDR3: CASSSENSYNEQFF. DNA for the CDR3: TGTGCCAGCAGTTCCGAGAACTCCTACAATGAGCAGTTCTTC.